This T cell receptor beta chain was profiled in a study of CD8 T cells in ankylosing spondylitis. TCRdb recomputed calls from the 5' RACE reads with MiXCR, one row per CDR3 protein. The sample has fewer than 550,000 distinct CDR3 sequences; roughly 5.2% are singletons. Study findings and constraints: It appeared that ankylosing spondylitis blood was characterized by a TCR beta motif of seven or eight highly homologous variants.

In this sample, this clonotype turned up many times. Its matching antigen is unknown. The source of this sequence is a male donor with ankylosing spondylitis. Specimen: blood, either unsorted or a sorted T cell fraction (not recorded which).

The CDR3 DNA follows: TGTGCCAGCAGGGCGGACATTAACTCCTACGAGCAGTACTTC. Its protein is CASRADINSYEQYF. The chain recombines TRBV6-1 with TRBJ2-7; D is perhaps TRBD1 (5 bases). V lost 6 bases and J lost 0, with 12 bases in between. The germline V gene has CDR1 MNHNS and CDR2 SASEGT. CDR3 length equals 14 residues.